The T cell receptor beta chain under discussion was sequenced for a study of T cell responses to AZD1222 COVID-19 vaccine. Study-wide results and limits: The study sampled repertoires only after the peak T cell response.

Of note for this clone: Antigen unknown.

Repertoires were generated with immunoSEQ multiplex PCR, while TCRdb's copy carries only in-frame clones and drops some. In the table there are more than 70,000 clones, nearly 90% of which are singletons. The V end was cut by 5 bases, the J end by 4 bases, with 20 bases between. The CDR3 extends over 16 amino acids. CDR1 and CDR2 (germline): MNHEY, SVGEGT. The V gene is TRBV6-2 or TRBV6-3, the J gene TRBJ1-2; perhaps TRBD1 as D (5 bases). The specimen was peripheral blood, collected 28 days after the second AZD1222 dose. This clonotype was sampled from an adult who received the AZD1222 COVID-19 vaccine. The DNA for the CDR3 is TGTGCCAGCAGTCCCTCGGGTGCGGGGACTGTCTATGGCTACACCTTC. This codes for CASSPSGAGTVYGYTF.